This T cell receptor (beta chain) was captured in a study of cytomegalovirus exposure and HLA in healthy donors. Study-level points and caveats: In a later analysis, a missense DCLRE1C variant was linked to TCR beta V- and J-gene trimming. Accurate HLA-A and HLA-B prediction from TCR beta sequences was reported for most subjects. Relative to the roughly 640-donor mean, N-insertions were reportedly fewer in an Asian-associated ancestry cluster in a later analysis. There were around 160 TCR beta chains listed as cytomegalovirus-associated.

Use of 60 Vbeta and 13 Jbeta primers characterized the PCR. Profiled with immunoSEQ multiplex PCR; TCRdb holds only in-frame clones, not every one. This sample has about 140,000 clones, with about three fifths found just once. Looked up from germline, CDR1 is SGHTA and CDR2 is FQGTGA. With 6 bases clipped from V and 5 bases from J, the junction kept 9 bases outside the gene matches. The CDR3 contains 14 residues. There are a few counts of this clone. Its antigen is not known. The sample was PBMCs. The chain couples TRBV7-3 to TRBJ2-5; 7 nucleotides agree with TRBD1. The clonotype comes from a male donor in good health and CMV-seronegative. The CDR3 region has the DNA TGTGCCAGCAGTCAACTGGGGACAGCGGAGACCCAGTACTTC. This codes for CASSQLGTAETQYF.